These 27 T cell receptor beta chains came from one sample sequenced in a study of blood T cell repertoires in COVID-19. Only in-frame clones appear in the TCRdb table, and some are missing; sequencing was by immunoSEQ multiplex PCR. Of some 250,000 clones in the sample, approximately 90% were seen once. Sequencing was done on a sample of peripheral blood. The receptor source for this set is a man under 40 who had recovered from COVID-19.

The chain carries TRBV29-1 and TRBJ1-1, with 12 bases identical to TRBD1. The CDR3 is 14 amino acids. The J segment lost 11 bases and the V segment lost 7 bases, leaving 14 bases of the junction unmatched. Germline CDR1 SQVTM, CDR2 ANQGSEA. The CDR3 region has the DNA TGCAGCGGACGCCGGGACAGGGGGCCCAGAGGGGCTTTCTTT. This codes for CSGRRDRGPRGAFF.

This chain connects TRBV27 to TRBJ2-5, with 8 nucleotides matching TRBD1. Germline V gives CDR1 MNHEY, CDR2 SMNVEV (reference sequence). V was pared by 3 bases and J by 5 bases, with 8 bases of the junction left unmatched. The CDR3 is 15 amino acids. CDR3 DNA sequence: TGTGCCAGCAGTTTTGCAGGGGGCTTTATCGAGACCCAGTACTTC. Amino acid sequence: CASSFAGGFIETQYF.

This clone has a single count. The rearrangement uses TRBV5-6 and TRBJ2-7; no reliable D call. Germline V gives CDR1 SGHDT, CDR2 YYEEEE. The V and J ends lost 0 bases and 2 bases respectively, with 6 bases between them. This CDR3 has 13 amino acids. CDR3 residues: CASSLVATYEQYF. CDR3 DNA: TGTGCCAGCAGCTTGGTGGCAACCTACGAGCAGTACTTC.

The chain employs TRBV19 and TRBJ2-2; perhaps TRBD1 as D (6 bases). V gave up 6 bases and J gave up 1 base, with 9 bases separating them. This CDR3 has 14 amino acids. From germline, CDR1 is LNHDA and CDR2 SQIVND (reference sequence). The DNA of the CDR3 is TGTGCCAGTAGGAGACAGGAGAACACCGGGGAGCTGTTTTTT. It codes for CASRRQENTGELFF.

J is TRBJ2-7 and V is TRBV7-9; 8 bases match TRBD2. Germline CDR1 reads SEHNR; CDR2 reads FQNEAQ (reference sequence). This CDR3 region has 14 residues. V lost 5 bases to trimming and J lost 3 bases; unmatched junction nucleotides: 6. For the CDR3, the DNA is TGTGCCAGCAGCACAACTAGCGGCTTCTACGAGCAGTACTTC. This encodes CASSTTSGFYEQYF.

The rearrangement uses TRBV2 and TRBJ1-2, with D tentatively TRBD1 (6 bases). CDR3 length: 12 residues. Germline loops: CDR1 SNHLY, CDR2 FYNNEI. The germline V and J ends were trimmed by 6 bases and 5 bases, with 10 bases remaining between them. CDR3 sequence reads: CASSLDRYGYTF. The DNA of the CDR3 is TGTGCCAGCAGCTTGGACAGATATGGCTACACCTTC.

This clone is a singleton in its sample. The rearrangement joins TRBV10-3 to TRBJ2-1, with a possible D match to TRBD2 (6 bases). Germline V gives CDR1 ENHRY, CDR2 SYGVKD. CDR3 length: 15 residues. Trimming removed 0 bases from V and 7 bases from J, with 13 bases in between. This CDR3 reads CAISESGPEGNEQFF. The CDR3 nucleotides are TGTGCCATCAGTGAGTCTGGGCCGGAGGGTAATGAGCAGTTCTTC.

This clone was picked up one time. The chain links TRBV29-1 to TRBJ1-5; the match to TRBD1 covers 8 bases. The CDR3 loop spans 14 amino acids. V dropped 5 bases and J dropped 6; count of bases not matched to a gene: 9. Looked up from germline, CDR1 is SQVTM and CDR2 is ANQGSEA. This chain's CDR3 is CSVSDRVGSQPQHF. The CDR3 nucleotides read TGCAGCGTTTCGGACAGGGTAGGGAGTCAGCCCCAGCATTTT. Using reference TRBV29-1 and TRBJ1-5 for the parts outside the CDR3, the full variable domain is SAVISQKPSRDICQRGTSLTIQCQVDSQVTMMFWYRQQPGQSLTLIATANQGSEATYESGFVIDKFPISRPNLTFSTLTVSNMSPEDSSIYLCSVSDRVGSQPQHFGDGTRLSIL.

The chain employs TRBV24-1 and TRBJ2-5, with 10 positions matching TRBD1. V gave up 0 bases and J gave up 2 bases; unmatched junction bases: 8. The CDR3 loop spans 18 amino acids. Germline lookup yields CDR1 KGHDR and CDR2 SFDVKD. For the CDR3, the DNA is TGTGCCACCAGTGATTTGAGGGGCCCGGGACAGGGGCAAGAGACCCAGTACTTC. Its translation: CATSDLRGPGQGQETQYF.

This rearrangement joins TRBV9 to TRBJ2-5; TRBD2 matches at 14 bases. V was clipped by 2 bases and J by 5 bases; unmatched bases: 2. Germline lookup yields CDR1 SGDLS and CDR2 YYNGEE. The CDR3 has 15 amino acids. CDR3 sequence: CASSVTSGGEETQYF. CDR3 DNA sequence: TGTGCCAGCAGCGTGACTAGCGGGGGGGAGGAGACCCAGTACTTC.

V gene TRBV6-5 combines with J gene TRBJ1-1, with 9 positions matching TRBD1. This CDR3 region has 14 residues. The V segment lost 6 bases and the J segment 4 bases; nucleotides outside the gene matches: 6. Germline CDR1 reads MNHEY; CDR2 reads SVGAGI. CDR3 DNA: TGTGCCAGCAGGGGACAGGGCAGGGGCACTGAAGCTTTCTTT. Protein sequence: CASRGQGRGTEAFF.

The V gene is TRBV9, the J gene TRBJ2-1; weak D call: TRBD2 (5 bases). Germline V gene lookup returns CDR1 SGDLS and CDR2 YYNGEE. The length of the CDR3 is 17 residues. Trimming pared 0 bases from V and 0 bases from J, leaving 13 bases between. The CDR3 DNA sequence: TGTGCCAGCAGCGTAGAGTCGGGGTCGAGCTCCTACAATGAGCAGTTCTTC. This codes for CASSVESGSSSYNEQFF.

DNA for the CDR3: TGTGCCAGTAGTTGGACAGGGAAAGGCAATCAGCCCCAGCATTTT. The encoded protein is CASSWTGKGNQPQHF. This sequence joins TRBV19 and TRBJ1-5; 8 bases are a match to TRBD1. Germline CDR1 and CDR2: LNHDA and SQIVND (reference sequence). V lost 5 bases to trimming and J lost 2 bases; unmatched junction nucleotides: 5. This CDR3 comprises 15 residues.

This chain uses TRBV2 with TRBJ2-7; 10 bases match TRBD1. Trimming at V came to 7 bases and at J to 3 bases, leaving 9 bases not matched to a gene. Germline CDR1 SNHLY, CDR2 FYNNEI. The CDR3 has 15 residues. For the CDR3, the DNA is TGTGCCAGCAAGTTACCGGGACAGGGGAACTACGAGCAGTACTTC. This translates into CASKLPGQGNYEQYF. Full variable domain (rest looked up from reference TRBV2 and TRBJ2-7): EPEVTQTPSHQVTQMGQEVILRCVPISNHLYFYWYRQILGQKVEFLVSFYNNEISEKSEIFDDQFSVERPDGSNFTLKIRSTKLEDSAMYFCASKLPGQGNYEQYFGPGTRLTVT.

This clone was seen a single time. The chain is built from TRBV6-1 and TRBJ2-5; D may be TRBD1 (5 bases). CDR1 MNHNS and CDR2 SASEGT come from the germline V gene. The CDR3 has 14 residues. Between the trimmed V and J ends, which lost 7 bases and 3 bases, there was a span of 15 bases. The CDR3 DNA reads as TGTGCCAGCAAGGGGTTGAGAACAGAAGAGACCCAGTACTTC. Its translation: CASKGLRTEETQYF.

The rearrangement uses TRBV19 and TRBJ2-1, with 7 bases matching TRBD1. Germline V lookup: CDR1 LNHDA, CDR2 SQIVND (reference sequence). Germline trimming cut 3 bases from V and 4 bases from J; bases unmatched to any gene: 3. This CDR3 is 14 amino acids long. CDR3 sequence: CASSMQGEYNEQFF. Here the CDR3 DNA reads TGTGCCAGTAGTATGCAGGGGGAATACAATGAGCAGTTCTTC.

The chain has TRBV5-1 and TRBJ2-6; D possibly corresponds to TRBD1 (6 bases). CDR1 is SGHRS and CDR2 is YFSETQ in the germline V gene. Trimming removed 4 bases from V and 0 bases from J, with 14 bases in between. The CDR3 runs 17 residues. CDR3 residues: CASSRGHLSSGANVLTF. CDR3 nucleotide sequence: TGCGCCAGCAGCCGGGGACATCTTTCCTCTGGGGCCAACGTCCTGACTTTC.

The V gene is TRBV7-2, the J gene TRBJ1-1; 9 positions match TRBD1. CDR1 is SGHTA and CDR2 is FQGNSA in the germline V gene. With V trimmed by 3 bases and J by 3 bases, 5 bases remained unmatched. This CDR3 has 15 residues. The CDR3 reads CASSFRQGVDTEAFF. In nucleotides, the CDR3 is TGTGCCAGCAGCTTTAGACAGGGGGTTGACACTGAAGCTTTCTTT.

This clone has more than one count but fewer than ten. CDR3 sequence reads: CASSATGGIGNTGELFF. As DNA, the CDR3 is TGTGCCAGCAGCGCAACAGGGGGCATTGGGAACACCGGGGAGCTGTTTTTT. The chain has TRBV9 and TRBJ2-2, with TRBD1 matching 9 bases. The CDR3 extends over 17 amino acids. With V trimmed by 3 bases and J by 1 base, 7 bases remained unmatched. Germline CDR1 SGDLS, CDR2 YYNGEE.

The chain is built from TRBV5-4 and TRBJ1-3; D is ambiguous. Trimming removed 6 bases from V and 0 bases from J, with 10 bases in between. Per germline, CDR1 SGHNT and CDR2 YYREEE (reference sequence). There are 14 residues in the CDR3. Here the CDR3 DNA reads TGTGCCAGCACGAGAGGTTTCTCTGGAAACACCATATATTTT. Its protein product is CASTRGFSGNTIYF.

Remarks on this clone: The identical CDR3 is also encoded by other nucleotide sequences in the sample. The chain combines TRBV3-1 (or the pseudogene TRBV3-2) with TRBJ1-1, with D perhaps matching TRBD1 (5 bases). Germline V gene data show CDR1 as LGHDT and CDR2 as YNNKEL (reference sequence). This CDR3 is 13 amino acids long. Trimming removed 1 base at V and 5 bases at J, with 8 bases between. CDR3 sequence (DNA): TGTGCCAGCAGCCAAGTGGGGGGTACTGAAGCTTTCTTT. Amino acids: CASSQVGGTEAFF.

The rearrangement joins TRBV5-1 to TRBJ2-7; possible D gene TRBD1, 6 bases. Germline CDR1 SGHRS, CDR2 YFSETQ. Trimming shortened V by 7 bases and J by 4 bases, and 9 bases separated the two germline ends. CDR3 length: 11 amino acids. This CDR3 is CASQTGYEQYF. Written as DNA, the CDR3 is TGCGCCAGCCAAACAGGGTACGAGCAGTACTTC.

Many counts were recorded for this clone. This sequence joins TRBV18 and TRBJ1-1; D is undetermined. The V gene's germline CDR1 is KGHSH and CDR2 LQKENI. Between the trimmed V and J ends, which lost 1 base and 3 bases, there was a span of 12 bases. The CDR3 runs to 15 residues. CDR3 sequence: CASSPLEIRDTEAFF. The DNA of the CDR3 is TGTGCCAGCTCACCACTCGAGATTCGGGACACTGAAGCTTTCTTT.

CDR3 nucleotides: TGCAGCGTTGACGGCAGGGGGCCCTACGAGCAGTACTTC. Encoded protein: CSVDGRGPYEQYF. The rearrangement joins TRBV29-1 to TRBJ2-7, with 8 bases that match TRBD1. In germline, CDR1 is SQVTM, CDR2 ANQGSEA. The CDR3 totals 13 residues. The J segment lost 2 bases and the V segment lost 3 bases, leaving 3 bases of the junction unmatched.

The chain joins TRBV5-1 to TRBJ1-2; 9 nucleotides align to TRBD1. Germline trimming cut 0 bases from V and 4 bases from J; bases unmatched to any gene: 10. Germline CDR1 and CDR2: SGHRS and YFSETQ. This CDR3 region has 17 residues. CDR3 bases: TGCGCCAGCAGCTTGGCCCTCGACAGGGGGAGAGGCTATGGCTACACCTTC. Protein: CASSLALDRGRGYGYTF. The full variable domain, in which reference TRBV5-1 and TRBJ1-2 provide the parts outside the CDR3, is KAGVTQTPRYLIKTRGQQVTLSCSPISGHRSVSWYQQTPGQGLQFLFEYFSETQRNKGNFPGRFSGRQFSNSRSEMNVSTLELGDSALYLCASSLALDRGRGYGYTFGSGTRLTVV.

V is TRBV11-2 and J is TRBJ2-5; 9 nucleotides line up with TRBD2. There are 15 residues in the CDR3. CDR1 and CDR2 (germline): SGHAT, FQNNGV. V was pared by 4 bases and J by 4 bases, with 7 bases of the junction left unmatched. CDR3 in DNA: TGTGCCAGCAGCTCCAGGGGACTAGCCCGAGAGACCCAGTACTTC. Protein: CASSSRGLARETQYF.

The chain joins TRBV7-9 to TRBJ2-7, with 10 bases identical to TRBD1. V trimming: 0 bases; J trimming: 2 bases; junction bases outside the gene matches: 1. Germline V lookup: CDR1 SEHNR, CDR2 FQNEAQ (reference sequence). The CDR3 loop spans 15 amino acids. DNA of the CDR3: TGTGCCAGCAGCTTAGCGGGACAGGGGACCTACGAGCAGTACTTC. It codes for CASSLAGQGTYEQYF.